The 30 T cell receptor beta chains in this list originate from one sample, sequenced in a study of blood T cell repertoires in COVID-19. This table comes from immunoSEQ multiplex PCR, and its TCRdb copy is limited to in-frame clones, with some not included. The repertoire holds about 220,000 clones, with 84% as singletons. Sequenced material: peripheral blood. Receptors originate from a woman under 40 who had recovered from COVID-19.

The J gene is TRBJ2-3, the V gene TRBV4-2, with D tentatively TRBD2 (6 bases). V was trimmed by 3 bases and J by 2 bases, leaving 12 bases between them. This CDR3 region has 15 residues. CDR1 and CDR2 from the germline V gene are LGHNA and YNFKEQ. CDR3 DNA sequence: TGTGCCAGCAGCCAGGCTTCGGGACTCACAGATACGCAGTATTTT. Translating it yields CASSQASGLTDTQYF.

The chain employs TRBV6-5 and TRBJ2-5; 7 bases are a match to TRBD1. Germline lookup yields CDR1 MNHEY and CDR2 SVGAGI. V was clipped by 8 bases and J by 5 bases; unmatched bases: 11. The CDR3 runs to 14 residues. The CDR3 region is CASGETGFMETQYF. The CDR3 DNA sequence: TGTGCCAGCGGGGAGACAGGGTTCATGGAGACCCAGTACTTC.

As DNA, the CDR3 is TGTGCCAGCAGCTCCATAAGGGGTAGCCACTACGAGCAGTACTTC. It specifies CASSSIRGSHYEQYF. This chain joins TRBV5-5 and TRBJ2-7, with a possible D match to TRBD1 (5 bases). The V gene's germline CDR1 is SGHKS and CDR2 YYEKEE (reference sequence). The CDR3 has 15 amino acids. The germline V and J ends were trimmed by 3 bases and 3 bases, with 16 bases remaining between them. Using reference TRBV5-5 and TRBJ2-7 for the parts outside the CDR3, the full variable domain is DAGVTQSPTHLIKTRGQQVTLRCSPISGHKSVSWYQQVLGQGPQFIFQYYEKEERGRGNFPDRFSARQFPNYSSELNVNALLLGDSALYLCASSSIRGSHYEQYFGPGTRLTVT.

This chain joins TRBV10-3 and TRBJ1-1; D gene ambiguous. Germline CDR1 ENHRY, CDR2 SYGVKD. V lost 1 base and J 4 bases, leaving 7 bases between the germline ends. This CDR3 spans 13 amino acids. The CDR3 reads CAISEFEPTEAFF. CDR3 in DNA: TGTGCCATCAGTGAGTTTGAGCCCACTGAAGCTTTCTTT.

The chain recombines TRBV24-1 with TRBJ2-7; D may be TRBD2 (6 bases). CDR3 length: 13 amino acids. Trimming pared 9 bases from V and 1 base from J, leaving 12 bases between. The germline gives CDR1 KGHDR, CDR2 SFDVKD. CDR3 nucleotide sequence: TGTGCCACCCGCGGGACGGTTTCCTACGAGCAGTACTTC. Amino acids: CATRGTVSYEQYF.

The CDR3 reads CAVKGSQGGNEQFF. The CDR3 DNA reads TGTGCCGTCAAGGGTTCACAGGGGGGCAATGAGCAGTTCTTC. The chain carries TRBV10-3 and TRBJ2-1; 8 bases fit TRBD1. The CDR3 consists of 14 residues. The ends lost 11 bases at V and 6 bases at J; junction bases unmatched: 12. Germline assignment: CDR1 ENHRY and CDR2 SYGVKD.

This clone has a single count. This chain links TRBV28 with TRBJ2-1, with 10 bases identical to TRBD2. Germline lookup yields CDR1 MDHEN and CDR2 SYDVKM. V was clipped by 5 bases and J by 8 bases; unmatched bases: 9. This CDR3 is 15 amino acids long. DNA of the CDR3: TGTGCCAGCAGTGGCGCTAGCGGGAGACGGGATGAGCAGTTCTTC. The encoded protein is CASSGASGRRDEQFF.

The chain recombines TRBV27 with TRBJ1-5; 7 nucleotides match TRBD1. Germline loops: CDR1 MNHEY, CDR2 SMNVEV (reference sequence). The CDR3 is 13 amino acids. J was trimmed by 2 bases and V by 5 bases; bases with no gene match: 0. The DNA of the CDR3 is TGTGCCAGCAGTGGGACAGGCAATCAGCCCCAGCATTTT. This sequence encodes CASSGTGNQPQHF.

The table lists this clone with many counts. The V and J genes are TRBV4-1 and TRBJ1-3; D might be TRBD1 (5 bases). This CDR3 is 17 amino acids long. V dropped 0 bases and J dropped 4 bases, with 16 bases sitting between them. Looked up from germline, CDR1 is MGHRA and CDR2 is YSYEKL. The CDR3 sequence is CASSQDKWQGVGNTIYF. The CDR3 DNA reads TGCGCCAGCAGCCAAGATAAGTGGCAGGGCGTGGGAAACACCATATATTTT.

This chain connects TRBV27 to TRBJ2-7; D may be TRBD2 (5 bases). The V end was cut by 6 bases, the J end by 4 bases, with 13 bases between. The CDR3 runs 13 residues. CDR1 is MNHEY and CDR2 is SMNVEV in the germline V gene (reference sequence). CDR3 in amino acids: CASSREGWYEQYF. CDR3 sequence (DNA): TGTGCCAGCAGCCGAGAGGGTTGGTACGAGCAGTACTTC.

The chain's CDR3 is CASSDRDYNEQFF. For the CDR3, the DNA is TGTGCCAGCAGCGACAGGGACTACAATGAGCAGTTCTTC. The genes are TRBV27 and TRBJ2-1; 7 nucleotides line up with TRBD1. The CDR3 extends over 13 amino acids. The germline CDR1 and CDR2 sequences are MNHEY and SMNVEV (reference sequence). With V trimmed by 6 bases and J by 3 bases, 2 bases remained unmatched.

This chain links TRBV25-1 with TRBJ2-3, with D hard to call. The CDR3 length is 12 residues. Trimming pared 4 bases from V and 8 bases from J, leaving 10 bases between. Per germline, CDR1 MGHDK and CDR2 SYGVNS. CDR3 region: CASSAIVFTQYF. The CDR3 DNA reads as TGTGCCAGCAGTGCGATAGTTTTTACGCAGTATTTT.

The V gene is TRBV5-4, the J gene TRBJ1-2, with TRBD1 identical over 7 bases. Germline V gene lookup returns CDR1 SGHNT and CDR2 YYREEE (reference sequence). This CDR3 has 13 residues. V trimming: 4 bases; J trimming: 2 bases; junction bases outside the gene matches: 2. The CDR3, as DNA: TGTGCCAGCAGCCCGACAGGGAACTATGGCTACACCTTC. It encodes CASSPTGNYGYTF.

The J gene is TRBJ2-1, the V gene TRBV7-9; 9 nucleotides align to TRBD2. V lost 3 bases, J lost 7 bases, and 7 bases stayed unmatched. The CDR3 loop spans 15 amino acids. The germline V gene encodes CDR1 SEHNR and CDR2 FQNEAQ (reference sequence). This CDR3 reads CASSFAGGGRNEQFF. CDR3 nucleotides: TGTGCCAGCAGCTTCGCGGGAGGGGGAAGAAATGAGCAGTTCTTC. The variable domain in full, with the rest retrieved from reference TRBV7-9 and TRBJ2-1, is DTGVSQNPRHKITKRGQNVTFRCDPISEHNRLYWYRQTLGQGPEFLTYFQNEAQLEKSRLLSDRFSAERPKGSFSTLEIQRTEQGDSAMYLCASSFAGGGRNEQFFGPGTRLTVL.

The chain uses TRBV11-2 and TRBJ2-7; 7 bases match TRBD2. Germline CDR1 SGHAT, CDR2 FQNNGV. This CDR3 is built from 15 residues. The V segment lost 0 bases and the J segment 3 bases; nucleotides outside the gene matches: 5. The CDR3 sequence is CASSLDSSGYYEQYF. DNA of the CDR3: TGTGCCAGCAGCTTAGATTCTAGCGGTTACTACGAGCAGTACTTC. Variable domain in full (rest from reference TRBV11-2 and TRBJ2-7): EAGVAQSPRYKIIEKRQSVAFWCNPISGHATLYWYQQILGQGPKLLIQFQNNGVVDDSQLPKDRFSAERLKGVDSTLKIQPAKLEDSAVYLCASSLDSSGYYEQYFGPGTRLTVT.

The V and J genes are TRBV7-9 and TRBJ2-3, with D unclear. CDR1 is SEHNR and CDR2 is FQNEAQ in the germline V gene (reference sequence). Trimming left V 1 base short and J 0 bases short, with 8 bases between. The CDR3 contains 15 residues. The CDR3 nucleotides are TGTGCCAGCAGCTTAGTCGCGTCTAGCACAGATACGCAGTATTTT. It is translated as CASSLVASSTDTQYF.

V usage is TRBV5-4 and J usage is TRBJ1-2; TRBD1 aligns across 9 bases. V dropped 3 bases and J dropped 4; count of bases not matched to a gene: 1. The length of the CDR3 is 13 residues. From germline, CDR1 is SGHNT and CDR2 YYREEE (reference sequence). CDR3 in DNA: TGTGCCAGCAGCTCGGGACAGGGCTATGGCTACACCTTC. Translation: CASSSGQGYGYTF.

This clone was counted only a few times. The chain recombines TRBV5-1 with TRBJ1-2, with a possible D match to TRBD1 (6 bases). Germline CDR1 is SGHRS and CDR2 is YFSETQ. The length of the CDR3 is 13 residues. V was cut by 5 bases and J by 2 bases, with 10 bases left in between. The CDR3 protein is CASRPQGNYGYTF. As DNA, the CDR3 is TGCGCCAGCAGGCCTCAGGGGAACTATGGCTACACCTTC.

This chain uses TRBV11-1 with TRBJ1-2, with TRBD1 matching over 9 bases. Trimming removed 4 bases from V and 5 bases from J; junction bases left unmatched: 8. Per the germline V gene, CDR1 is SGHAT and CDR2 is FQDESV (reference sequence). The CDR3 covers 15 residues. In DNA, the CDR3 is TGTGCCAGCAGCTATCCGGGACAGGGTGCTTATGGCTACACCTTC. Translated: CASSYPGQGAYGYTF.

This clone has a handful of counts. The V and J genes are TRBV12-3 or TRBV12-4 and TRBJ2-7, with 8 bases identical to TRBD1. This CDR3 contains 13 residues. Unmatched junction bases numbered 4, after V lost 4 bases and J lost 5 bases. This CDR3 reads CASSYGQGDEQYF. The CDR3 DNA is TGTGCCAGCAGTTACGGACAGGGAGACGAGCAGTACTTC.

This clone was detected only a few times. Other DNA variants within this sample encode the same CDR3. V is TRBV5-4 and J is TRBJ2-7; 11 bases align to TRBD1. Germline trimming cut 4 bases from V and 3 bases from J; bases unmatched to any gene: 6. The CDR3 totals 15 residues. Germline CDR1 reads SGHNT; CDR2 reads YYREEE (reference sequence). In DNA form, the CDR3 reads TGTGCCAGCAGCCTGGGACAGGGGGAGGGCTACGAGCAGTACTTC. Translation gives CASSLGQGEGYEQYF.

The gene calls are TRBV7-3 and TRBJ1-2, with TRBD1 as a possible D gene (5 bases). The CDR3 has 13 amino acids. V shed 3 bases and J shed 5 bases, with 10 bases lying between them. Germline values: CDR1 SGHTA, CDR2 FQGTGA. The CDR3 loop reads CASSFPGRYGYTF. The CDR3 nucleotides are TGTGCCAGCAGCTTCCCAGGGCGGTATGGCTACACCTTC.

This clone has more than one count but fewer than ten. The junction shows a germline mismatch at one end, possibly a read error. CDR3: CASSPGQGATQYF. The CDR3 DNA follows: TGTGCTAGCAGCCCAGGACAGGGCGCGACCCAGTACTTC. The rearrangement uses TRBV7-7 and TRBJ2-5; 8 nucleotides line up with TRBD1. Germline V gene data show CDR1 as SSHAT and CDR2 as FNYEAQ (reference sequence). The CDR3 contains 13 residues.

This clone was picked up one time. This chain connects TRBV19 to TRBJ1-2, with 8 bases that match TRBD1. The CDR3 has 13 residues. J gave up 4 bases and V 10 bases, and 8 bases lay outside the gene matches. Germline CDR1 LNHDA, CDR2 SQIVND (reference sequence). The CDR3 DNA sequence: TGTGCCACGGGACAGGTCGGGGTCTATGGCTACACCTTC. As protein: CATGQVGVYGYTF.

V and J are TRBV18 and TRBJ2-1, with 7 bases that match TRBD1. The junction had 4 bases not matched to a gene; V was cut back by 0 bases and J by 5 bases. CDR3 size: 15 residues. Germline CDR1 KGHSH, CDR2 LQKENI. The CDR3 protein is CASSPPNRGDNEQFF. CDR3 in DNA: TGTGCCAGCTCACCACCGAACAGGGGCGACAATGAGCAGTTCTTC.

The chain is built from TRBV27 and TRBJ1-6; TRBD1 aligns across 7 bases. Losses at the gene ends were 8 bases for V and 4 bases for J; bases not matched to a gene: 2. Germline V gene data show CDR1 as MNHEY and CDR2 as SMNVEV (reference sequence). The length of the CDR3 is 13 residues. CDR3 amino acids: CASGDSYNSPLHF. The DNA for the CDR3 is TGTGCCAGCGGGGACAGTTATAATTCACCCCTCCACTTT.

The CDR3 protein is CSASRTGTQYF. The CDR3 coding sequence is TGCAGTGCTTCTAGGACAGGGACGCAGTATTTT. This chain links TRBV20-1 with TRBJ2-3, with 8 bases identical to TRBD1. Trimming cost V 5 bases and J 9 bases; bases outside gene matches: 4. This CDR3 contains 11 residues. Germline V gene lookup returns CDR1 DFQATT and CDR2 SNEGSKA (reference sequence).

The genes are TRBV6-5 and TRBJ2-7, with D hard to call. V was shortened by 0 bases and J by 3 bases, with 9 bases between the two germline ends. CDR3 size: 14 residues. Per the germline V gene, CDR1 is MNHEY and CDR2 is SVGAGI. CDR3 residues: CASSYSGQDYEQYF. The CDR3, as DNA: TGTGCCAGCAGTTACTCTGGGCAGGACTACGAGCAGTACTTC.

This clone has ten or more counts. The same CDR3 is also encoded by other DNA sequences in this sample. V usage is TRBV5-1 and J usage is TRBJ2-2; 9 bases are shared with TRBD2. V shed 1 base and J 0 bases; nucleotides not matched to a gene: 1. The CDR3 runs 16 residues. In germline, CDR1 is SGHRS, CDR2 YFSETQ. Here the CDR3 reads CASSLRLAANTGELFF. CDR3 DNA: TGCGCCAGCAGCTTGCGACTAGCGGCGAACACCGGGGAGCTGTTTTTT.

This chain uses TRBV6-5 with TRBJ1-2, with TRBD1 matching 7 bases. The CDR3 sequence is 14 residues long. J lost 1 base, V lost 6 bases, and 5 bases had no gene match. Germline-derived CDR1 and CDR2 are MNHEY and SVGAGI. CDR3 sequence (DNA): TGTGCCAGCAGGGGACAGCTGTTTAACTATGGCTACACCTTC. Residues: CASRGQLFNYGYTF.